The 3 T cell receptor beta chains reported below all come from one sample, sequenced in a study of PD-L1 blockade in urothelial cancer. The time point denotes: pretreatment peripheral blood. Assay: immunoSEQ multiplex PCR; the TCRdb copy retains only in-frame clones and omits some. The sample shows some 87,000 clones, roughly 84% of them seen only once. The material sequenced was PBMCs, taken around atezolizumab (anti-PD-L1) treatment. These receptors were collected from a man in his fifties or sixties with urothelial cancer.

The chain is built from TRBV11-2 and TRBJ2-7, with TRBD2 identical over 12 bases. After removal of 0 bases from V and 5 bases from J, the junction contained 5 bases not matched to a gene. The CDR3 is made up of 16 amino acids. Germline V gives CDR1 SGHAT, CDR2 FQNNGV. The CDR3 here is CASSLDSSGRANEQYF. CDR3 coding DNA: TGTGCCAGCAGCTTAGATTCTAGCGGGAGGGCCAACGAGCAGTACTTC.

The chain carries TRBV10-1 and TRBJ2-1; 8 nucleotides align to TRBD2. The CDR3 runs 17 residues. With V trimmed by 2 bases and J by 6 bases, 12 bases remained unmatched. Per the germline V gene, CDR1 is WNHNN and CDR2 is SYGVQD (reference sequence). The CDR3 protein is CASSEPGGAGSLNEQFF. For the CDR3, the DNA is TGCGCCAGCAGTGAGCCGGGGGGGGCGGGATCGCTCAATGAGCAGTTCTTC.

This chain links TRBV6-5 with TRBJ2-5; D is perhaps TRBD1 (5 bases). The V gene lost 2 bases and the J gene lost 7 bases, with 5 bases spanning the gap. The CDR3 is 11 residues long. Germline CDR1 and CDR2: MNHEY and SVGAGI. The CDR3 loop reads CASSYQGTQYF. DNA for the CDR3: TGTGCCAGCAGTTACCAGGGGACCCAGTACTTC.